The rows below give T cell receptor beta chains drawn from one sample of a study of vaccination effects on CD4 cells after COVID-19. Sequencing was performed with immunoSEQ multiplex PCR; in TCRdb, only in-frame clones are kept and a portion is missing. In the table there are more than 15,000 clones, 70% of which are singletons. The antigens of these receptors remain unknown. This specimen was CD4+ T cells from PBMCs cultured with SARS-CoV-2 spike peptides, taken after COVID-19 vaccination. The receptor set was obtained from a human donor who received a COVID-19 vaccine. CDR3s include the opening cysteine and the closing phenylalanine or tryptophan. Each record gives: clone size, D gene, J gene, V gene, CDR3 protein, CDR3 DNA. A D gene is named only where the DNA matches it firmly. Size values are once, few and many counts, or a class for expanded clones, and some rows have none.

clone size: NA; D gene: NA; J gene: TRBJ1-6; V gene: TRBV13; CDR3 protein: CASSLGGGNSPLHF; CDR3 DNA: TGTGCCAGCAGCTTAGGGGGGGGGAATTCACCCCTCCACTTT
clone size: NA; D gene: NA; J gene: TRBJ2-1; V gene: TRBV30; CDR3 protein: CAWSVYWGQPYNEQFF; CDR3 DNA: TGTGCCTGGAGTGTATACTGGGGACAACCCTACAATGAGCAGTTCTTC
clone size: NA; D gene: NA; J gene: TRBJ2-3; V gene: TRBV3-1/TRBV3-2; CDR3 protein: CASSQGGGSTDTQYF; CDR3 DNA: TGTGCCAGCAGCCAAGGTGGGGGGAGCACAGATACGCAGTATTTT
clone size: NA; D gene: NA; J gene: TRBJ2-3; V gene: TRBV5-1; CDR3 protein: CASSPILAGADTQYF; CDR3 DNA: TGCGCCAGCAGCCCAATACTAGCCGGCGCAGATACGCAGTATTTT
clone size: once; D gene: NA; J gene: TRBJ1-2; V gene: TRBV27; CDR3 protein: CASSLRSWDYGYTF; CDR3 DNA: TGTGCCAGCAGTTTGCGGAGTTGGGACTATGGCTACACCTTC
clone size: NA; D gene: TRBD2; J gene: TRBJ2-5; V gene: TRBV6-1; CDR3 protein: CATLADGAETQYF; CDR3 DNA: TGTGCCACTCTAGCGGACGGGGCAGAGACCCAGTACTTC
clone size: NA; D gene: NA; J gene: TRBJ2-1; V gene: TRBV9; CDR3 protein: CASSPRPASYNEQFF; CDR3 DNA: TGTGCCAGCAGCCCGCGCCCAGCGTCCTACAATGAGCAGTTCTTC
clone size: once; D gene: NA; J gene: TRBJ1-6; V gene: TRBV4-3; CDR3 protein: CASSQPESPLHF; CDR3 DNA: TGCGCCAGCAGCCAGCCGGAGTCACCCCTCCACTTT
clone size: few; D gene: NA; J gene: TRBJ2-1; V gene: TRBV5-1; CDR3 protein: CASSPATTSYNEQFF; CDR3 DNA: TGCGCCAGCAGCCCAGCGACAACCTCCTACAATGAGCAGTTCTTC
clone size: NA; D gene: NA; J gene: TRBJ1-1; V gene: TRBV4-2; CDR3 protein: CASSQAENRPEAFF; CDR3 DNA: TGTGCCAGCAGCCAAGCCGAAAACCGCCCTGAAGCTTTCTTT
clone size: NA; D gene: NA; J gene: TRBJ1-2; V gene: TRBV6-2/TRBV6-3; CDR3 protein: CASSATNYGYTF; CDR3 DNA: TGTGCCAGCAGTGCCACTAACTATGGCTACACCTTC
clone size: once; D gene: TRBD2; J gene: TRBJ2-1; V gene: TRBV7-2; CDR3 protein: CASSPGLGGYNEQFF; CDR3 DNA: TGTGCCAGCAGCCCGGGACTAGGGGGATACAATGAGCAGTTCTTC
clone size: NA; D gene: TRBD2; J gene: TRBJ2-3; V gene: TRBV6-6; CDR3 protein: CASSGGGDTQYF; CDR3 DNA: TGTGCCAGCAGTGGCGGGGGGGATACGCAGTATTTT
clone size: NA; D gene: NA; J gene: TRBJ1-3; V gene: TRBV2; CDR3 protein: CASSRDGLGSSGNTIYF; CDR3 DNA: TGTGCCAGCAGTCGGGACGGCCTGGGGAGCTCTGGAAACACCATATATTTT
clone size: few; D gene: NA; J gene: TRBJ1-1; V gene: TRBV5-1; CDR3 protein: CASSPTGFGTEAFF; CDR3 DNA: TGCGCCAGCAGCCCCACAGGGTTTGGGACTGAAGCTTTCTTT
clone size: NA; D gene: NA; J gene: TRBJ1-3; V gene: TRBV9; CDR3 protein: CASSRGDTIYF; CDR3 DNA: TGTGCCAGCAGCCGTGGGGACACCATATATTTT
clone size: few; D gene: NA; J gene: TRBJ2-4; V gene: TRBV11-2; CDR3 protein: CASRGLRGVKNIQYF; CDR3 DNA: TGTGCCAGCAGGGGTTTAAGGGGGGTCAAAAACATTCAGTACTTC
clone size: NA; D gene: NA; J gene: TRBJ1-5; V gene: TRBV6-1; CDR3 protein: CASSDADFRQPQHF; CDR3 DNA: TGTGCCAGCAGTGATGCGGACTTCCGGCAGCCCCAGCATTTT
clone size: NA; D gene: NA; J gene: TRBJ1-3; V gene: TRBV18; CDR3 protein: CASSPARENTIYF; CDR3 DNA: TGTGCCAGCTCACCAGCCAGGGAAAACACCATATATTTT
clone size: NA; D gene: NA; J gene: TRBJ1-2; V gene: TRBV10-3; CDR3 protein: CAISGGQGRGYTF; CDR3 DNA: TGTGCCATCAGTGGCGGGCAGGGCCGCGGCTACACCTTC
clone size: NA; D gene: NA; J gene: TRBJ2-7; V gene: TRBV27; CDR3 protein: CASSYRRDTSYEQYF; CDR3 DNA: TGTGCCAGCAGTTACCGCCGGGACACCTCCTACGAGCAGTACTTC
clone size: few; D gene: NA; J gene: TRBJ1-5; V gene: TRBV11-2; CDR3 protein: CASSLGSSNQPQHF; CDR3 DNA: TGTGCCAGCAGCTTAGGGAGTAGCAATCAGCCCCAGCATTTT
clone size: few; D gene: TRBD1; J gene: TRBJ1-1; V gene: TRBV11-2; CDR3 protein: CASSLHRGYEAFF; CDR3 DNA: TGTGCCAGCAGCCTCCACAGGGGGTATGAAGCTTTCTTT
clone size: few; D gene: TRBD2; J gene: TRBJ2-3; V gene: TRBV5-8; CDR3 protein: CASSDQRGSSTDTQYF; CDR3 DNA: TGTGCCAGCAGCGACCAGCGGGGGAGTAGCACAGATACGCAGTATTTT
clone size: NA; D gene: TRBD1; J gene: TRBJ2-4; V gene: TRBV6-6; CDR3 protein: CASRSTGVGNIQYF; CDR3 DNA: TGTGCCAGCAGATCAACAGGGGTTGGAAACATTCAGTACTTC
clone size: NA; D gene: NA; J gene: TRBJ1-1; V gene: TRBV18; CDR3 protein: CASSPQGLTEAFF; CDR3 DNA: TGTGCCAGCTCACCACAGGGGCTCACTGAAGCTTTCTTT
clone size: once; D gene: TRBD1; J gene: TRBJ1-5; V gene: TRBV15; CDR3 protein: CATSRDFGQGKQPQHF; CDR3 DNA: TGTGCCACCAGCAGAGATTTCGGACAGGGGAAACAGCCCCAGCATTTT
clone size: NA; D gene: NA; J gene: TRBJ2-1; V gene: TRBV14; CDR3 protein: CASSQAEGGKFF; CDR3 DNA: TGTGCCAGCAGCCAAGCTGAAGGAGGCAAGTTCTTC
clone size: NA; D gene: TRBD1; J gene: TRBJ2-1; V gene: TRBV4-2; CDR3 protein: CASRDGQGESSYNEQFF; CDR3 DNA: TGTGCCAGCAGGGATGGACAGGGTGAAAGCTCCTACAATGAGCAGTTCTTC
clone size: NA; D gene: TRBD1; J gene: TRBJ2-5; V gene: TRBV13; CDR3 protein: CASSLMGQSVQETQYF; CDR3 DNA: TGTGCCAGCAGCTTAATGGGACAGTCGGTACAAGAGACCCAGTACTTC
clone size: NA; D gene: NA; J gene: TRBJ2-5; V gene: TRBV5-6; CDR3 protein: CASALDGETQYF; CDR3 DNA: TGTGCCAGCGCGTTGGACGGGGAGACCCAGTACTTC
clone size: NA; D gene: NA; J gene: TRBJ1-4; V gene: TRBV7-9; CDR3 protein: CASSLRTANEKLFF; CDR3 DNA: TGTGCCAGCAGCTTAAGGACAGCTAATGAAAAACTGTTTTTT
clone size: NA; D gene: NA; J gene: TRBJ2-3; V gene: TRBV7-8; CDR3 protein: CASTPRGAGGGTDTQYF; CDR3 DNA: TGTGCCAGCACCCCTCGCGGGGCCGGAGGAGGCACAGATACGCAGTATTTT
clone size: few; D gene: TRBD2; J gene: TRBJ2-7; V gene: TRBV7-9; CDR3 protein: CASSLGTAGEGQYF; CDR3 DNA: TGTGCCAGCAGCTTAGGAACAGCGGGAGAGGGGCAGTACTTC
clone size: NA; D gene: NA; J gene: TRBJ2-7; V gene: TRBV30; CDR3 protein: CAVGGEQYF; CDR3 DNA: TGTGCTGTAGGGGGCGAGCAGTACTTC
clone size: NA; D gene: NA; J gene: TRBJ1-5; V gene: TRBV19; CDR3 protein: CASTGGGVSNQPQHF; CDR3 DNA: TGTGCCAGTACCGGGGGAGGGGTAAGCAATCAGCCCCAGCATTTT
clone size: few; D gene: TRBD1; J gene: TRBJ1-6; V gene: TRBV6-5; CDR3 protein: CASSPGQGANSPLHF; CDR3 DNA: TGTGCCAGCAGCCCAGGACAGGGGGCGAATTCACCCCTCCACTTT
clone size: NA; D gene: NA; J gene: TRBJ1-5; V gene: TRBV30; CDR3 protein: CAWSVGVGASNQPQHF; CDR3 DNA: TGTGCCTGGAGTGTAGGGGTTGGGGCGAGCAATCAGCCCCAGCATTTT
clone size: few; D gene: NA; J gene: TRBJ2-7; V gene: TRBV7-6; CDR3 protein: CASSLASFGGSDEQYF; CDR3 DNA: TGTGCCAGCAGCTTAGCCAGTTTCGGAGGGAGCGACGAGCAGTACTTC
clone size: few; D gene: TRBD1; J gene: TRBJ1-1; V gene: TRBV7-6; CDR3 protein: CASSSLGRGRITEAFF; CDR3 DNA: TGTGCCAGCAGCTCCCTGGGCAGGGGGCGTATAACTGAAGCTTTCTTT
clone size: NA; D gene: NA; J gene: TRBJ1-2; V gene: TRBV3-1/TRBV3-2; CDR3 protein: CASSQGAGLYGYTF; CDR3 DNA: TGTGCCAGCAGCCAGGGTGCGGGCCTCTATGGCTACACCTTC
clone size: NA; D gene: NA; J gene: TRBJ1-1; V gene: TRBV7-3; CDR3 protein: CASSTSGTQNTEAFF; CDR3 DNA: TGTGCCAGCAGCACCTCAGGGACCCAGAACACTGAAGCTTTCTTT
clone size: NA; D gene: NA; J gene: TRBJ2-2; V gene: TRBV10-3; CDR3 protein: CAISGAGDTGELFF; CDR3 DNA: TGTGCCATCAGTGGGGCAGGGGACACCGGGGAGCTGTTTTTT
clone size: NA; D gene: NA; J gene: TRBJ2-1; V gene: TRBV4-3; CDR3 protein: CASSQEFLAYEQFF; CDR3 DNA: TGCGCCAGCAGCCAAGAATTTCTGGCCTATGAGCAGTTCTTC
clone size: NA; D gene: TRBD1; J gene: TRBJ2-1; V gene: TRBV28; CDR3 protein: CASSSGGQGGNEQFF; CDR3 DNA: TGTGCCAGCAGTTCTGGGGGACAGGGGGGCAATGAGCAGTTCTTC
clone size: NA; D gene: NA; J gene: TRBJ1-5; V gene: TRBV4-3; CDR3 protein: CASSQGPSNQPQHF; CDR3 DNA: TGCGCCAGCAGCCAAGGTCCTAGCAATCAGCCCCAGCATTTT
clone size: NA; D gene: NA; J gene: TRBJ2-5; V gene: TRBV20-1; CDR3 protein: CSARWGETQYF; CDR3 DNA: TGCAGTGCTAGATGGGGGGAGACCCAGTACTTC
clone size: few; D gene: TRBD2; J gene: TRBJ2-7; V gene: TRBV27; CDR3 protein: CASSLWLAGGSYEQYF; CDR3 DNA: TGTGCCAGCAGTTTATGGCTAGCGGGGGGCTCCTACGAGCAGTACTTC
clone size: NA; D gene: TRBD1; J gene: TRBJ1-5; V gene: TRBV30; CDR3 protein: CAWSVGTGGNQPQHF; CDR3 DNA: TGTGCCTGGAGTGTAGGGACAGGGGGCAATCAGCCCCAGCATTTT
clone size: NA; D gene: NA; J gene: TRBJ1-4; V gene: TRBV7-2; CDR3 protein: CASSPGSRYNEKLFF; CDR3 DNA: TGTGCCAGCAGCCCAGGATCCCGGTATAATGAAAAACTGTTTTTT
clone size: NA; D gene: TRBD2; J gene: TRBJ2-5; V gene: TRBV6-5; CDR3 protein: CASSIGGGSETQYF; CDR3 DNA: TGTGCCAGCAGCATCGGGGGGGGCTCGGAGACCCAGTACTTC
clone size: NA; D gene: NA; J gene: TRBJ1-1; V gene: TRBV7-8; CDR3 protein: CASSLQGGWTEAFF; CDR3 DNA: TGTGCCAGCAGTTTACAGGGAGGATGGACTGAAGCTTTCTTT
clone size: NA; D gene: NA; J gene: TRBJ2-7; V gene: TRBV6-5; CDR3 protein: CATRDSYEQYF; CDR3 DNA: TGTGCCACCAGGGACTCCTACGAGCAGTACTTC
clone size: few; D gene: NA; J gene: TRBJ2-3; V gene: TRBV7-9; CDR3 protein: CASSLASQADTQYF; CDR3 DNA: TGTGCCAGCAGCTTAGCCAGTCAAGCAGATACGCAGTATTTT